This is a list of T cell receptor beta chains from one sample in a study of blood T cell repertoires in COVID-19. Profiling relied on immunoSEQ multiplex PCR, and the TCRdb table lists in-frame clones only, not all of them. This sample has 150,000 or so clones, with roughly 82% found just once. The sequencing input was peripheral blood. The receptors here all came from a human donor with acute or convalescent COVID-19. The donor label of this sample is uncertain. Both conserved end residues are part of each CDR3. The D gene is left open where the match is weak. Rows may omit the clone size; those that give it use once, few, many or a size class.

D gene: TRBD2; J gene: TRBJ2-1; V gene: TRBV7-2; clone size: once; CDR3 DNA: TGTGCCAGCAGCTTTAGCGGGGGGGACCAGTTCTTC; CDR3 protein: CASSFSGGDQFF
D gene: TRBD1; J gene: TRBJ2-2; V gene: TRBV5-1; clone size: few; CDR3 DNA: TGCGCCAGCAGCACAGGACAGGGGGCCGGGGAGCTGTTTTTT; CDR3 protein: CASSTGQGAGELFF
D gene: NA; J gene: TRBJ1-5; V gene: TRBV23-1; clone size: few; CDR3 DNA: TGCGCCAGCAGTCAATTCGACAGGATCCTCAGCAATCAGCCCCAGCATTTT; CDR3 protein: CASSQFDRILSNQPQHF
D gene: TRBD1; J gene: TRBJ1-1; V gene: TRBV3-1/TRBV3-2; clone size: NA; CDR3 DNA: TGTGCCAGCAGCCAAGGGGACAGAACCGAAGCTTTCTTT; CDR3 protein: CASSQGDRTEAFF
D gene: NA; J gene: TRBJ2-5; V gene: TRBV9; clone size: NA; CDR3 DNA: TGTGCCAGCAGCGTAGTAGATGGGACTGGGGGGAGTACCCAGTACTTC; CDR3 protein: CASSVVDGTGGSTQYF
D gene: NA; J gene: TRBJ1-2; V gene: TRBV15; clone size: NA; CDR3 DNA: TGTGCCACCAGCAGGATGGGGAGAAACTATGGCTACACCTTC; CDR3 protein: CATSRMGRNYGYTF
D gene: TRBD1; J gene: TRBJ2-4; V gene: TRBV5-1; clone size: few; CDR3 DNA: TGCGCCAGCAGCTCCGGACAGGGAGGTCGGAACATTCAGTACTTC; CDR3 protein: CASSSGQGGRNIQYF
D gene: NA; J gene: TRBJ1-3; V gene: TRBV9; clone size: NA; CDR3 DNA: TGTGCCAGCACGAGCCCGGACAGATCTGGAAACACCATATATTTT; CDR3 protein: CASTSPDRSGNTIYF
D gene: NA; J gene: TRBJ2-7; V gene: TRBV5-1; clone size: NA; CDR3 DNA: TGCGCCAGCAGCCGGGCCGGGGATCTCGTCGAGCAGTACTTC; CDR3 protein: CASSRAGDLVEQYF
D gene: NA; J gene: TRBJ2-7; V gene: TRBV5-5; clone size: NA; CDR3 DNA: TGTGCCAGCAGCCACGGACTCCAGCAGTACTTC; CDR3 protein: CASSHGLQQYF
D gene: TRBD1; J gene: TRBJ2-7; V gene: TRBV18; clone size: NA; CDR3 DNA: TGTGCCAGCTCAGAAACACCTGGGACAGGAGTGAGCTCCTACGAGCAGTACTTC; CDR3 protein: CASSETPGTGVSSYEQYF
D gene: NA; J gene: TRBJ2-7; V gene: TRBV10-1; clone size: NA; CDR3 DNA: TGCGCCACCGAACCTAAGACCAGGGCCTACGAGCAGTACTTC; CDR3 protein: CATEPKTRAYEQYF
D gene: TRBD1; J gene: TRBJ2-3; V gene: TRBV24-1; clone size: NA; CDR3 DNA: TGTGCCACCAGCGGGACAGGGGGCACAGATACGCAGTATTTT; CDR3 protein: CATSGTGGTDTQYF
D gene: TRBD2; J gene: TRBJ2-2; V gene: TRBV4-1; clone size: NA; CDR3 DNA: TGCGCCAGCAGCCATAGCGGGGGACCCAACACCGGGGAGCTGTTTTTT; CDR3 protein: CASSHSGGPNTGELFF
D gene: NA; J gene: TRBJ1-2; V gene: TRBV5-4; clone size: NA; CDR3 DNA: TGTGCCAGCAGCTTGTCCAGGCAGAACTATGGCTACACCTTC; CDR3 protein: CASSLSRQNYGYTF
D gene: TRBD1; J gene: TRBJ1-3; V gene: TRBV9; clone size: NA; CDR3 DNA: TGTGCCAGCAGCCTCTCCTGGACAGGGGGCAGAAACACCATATATTTT; CDR3 protein: CASSLSWTGGRNTIYF
D gene: NA; J gene: TRBJ1-2; V gene: TRBV27; clone size: once; CDR3 DNA: TGTGCCAGCAGTTTTCGGGGAGGCTATGGCTACACCTTC; CDR3 protein: CASSFRGGYGYTF
D gene: NA; J gene: TRBJ2-2; V gene: TRBV6-5; clone size: NA; CDR3 DNA: TGTGCCAGCAGTTCACAGGGAATCCCCGGGGAGCTGTTTTTT; CDR3 protein: CASSSQGIPGELFF
D gene: NA; J gene: TRBJ1-2; V gene: TRBV30; clone size: NA; CDR3 DNA: TGTGCCCGTCATAACAGAGCCGCGGGCTATGGCTACACCTTC; CDR3 protein: CARHNRAAGYGYTF
D gene: NA; J gene: TRBJ2-7; V gene: TRBV5-5; clone size: NA; CDR3 DNA: TGTGCCAGCAGCTTCAGGGTTTACGAGCAGTACTTC; CDR3 protein: CASSFRVYEQYF
D gene: TRBD1; J gene: TRBJ1-1; V gene: TRBV25-1; clone size: NA; CDR3 DNA: TGTGCCAGCAGTGCGGGGACAGGGGAAGCTTTCTTT; CDR3 protein: CASSAGTGEAFF
D gene: NA; J gene: TRBJ2-3; V gene: TRBV6-1; clone size: NA; CDR3 DNA: TGTGCCAGCAGTCCATTGAACGGGGGCACAGATACGCAGTATTTT; CDR3 protein: CASSPLNGGTDTQYF
D gene: NA; J gene: TRBJ2-5; V gene: TRBV5-6; clone size: once; CDR3 DNA: TGTGCCAGCAGCGATGTGGGCAGGGAAGAGACCCAGTACTTC; CDR3 protein: CASSDVGREETQYF
D gene: NA; J gene: TRBJ1-6; V gene: TRBV11-2; clone size: NA; CDR3 DNA: TGTGCCAGCAGCTTAGTCCCCGGGGGTGTTTCACCCCTCCACTTT; CDR3 protein: CASSLVPGGVSPLHF
D gene: NA; J gene: TRBJ1-3; V gene: TRBV2; clone size: NA; CDR3 DNA: TGTGCCAGTCAGACAGGCGGAAACACCATATATTTT; CDR3 protein: CASQTGGNTIYF
D gene: NA; J gene: TRBJ2-5; V gene: TRBV30; clone size: NA; CDR3 DNA: TGTGCCTGGAGTGAGCCCCCAACCCAGTACTTC; CDR3 protein: CAWSEPPTQYF